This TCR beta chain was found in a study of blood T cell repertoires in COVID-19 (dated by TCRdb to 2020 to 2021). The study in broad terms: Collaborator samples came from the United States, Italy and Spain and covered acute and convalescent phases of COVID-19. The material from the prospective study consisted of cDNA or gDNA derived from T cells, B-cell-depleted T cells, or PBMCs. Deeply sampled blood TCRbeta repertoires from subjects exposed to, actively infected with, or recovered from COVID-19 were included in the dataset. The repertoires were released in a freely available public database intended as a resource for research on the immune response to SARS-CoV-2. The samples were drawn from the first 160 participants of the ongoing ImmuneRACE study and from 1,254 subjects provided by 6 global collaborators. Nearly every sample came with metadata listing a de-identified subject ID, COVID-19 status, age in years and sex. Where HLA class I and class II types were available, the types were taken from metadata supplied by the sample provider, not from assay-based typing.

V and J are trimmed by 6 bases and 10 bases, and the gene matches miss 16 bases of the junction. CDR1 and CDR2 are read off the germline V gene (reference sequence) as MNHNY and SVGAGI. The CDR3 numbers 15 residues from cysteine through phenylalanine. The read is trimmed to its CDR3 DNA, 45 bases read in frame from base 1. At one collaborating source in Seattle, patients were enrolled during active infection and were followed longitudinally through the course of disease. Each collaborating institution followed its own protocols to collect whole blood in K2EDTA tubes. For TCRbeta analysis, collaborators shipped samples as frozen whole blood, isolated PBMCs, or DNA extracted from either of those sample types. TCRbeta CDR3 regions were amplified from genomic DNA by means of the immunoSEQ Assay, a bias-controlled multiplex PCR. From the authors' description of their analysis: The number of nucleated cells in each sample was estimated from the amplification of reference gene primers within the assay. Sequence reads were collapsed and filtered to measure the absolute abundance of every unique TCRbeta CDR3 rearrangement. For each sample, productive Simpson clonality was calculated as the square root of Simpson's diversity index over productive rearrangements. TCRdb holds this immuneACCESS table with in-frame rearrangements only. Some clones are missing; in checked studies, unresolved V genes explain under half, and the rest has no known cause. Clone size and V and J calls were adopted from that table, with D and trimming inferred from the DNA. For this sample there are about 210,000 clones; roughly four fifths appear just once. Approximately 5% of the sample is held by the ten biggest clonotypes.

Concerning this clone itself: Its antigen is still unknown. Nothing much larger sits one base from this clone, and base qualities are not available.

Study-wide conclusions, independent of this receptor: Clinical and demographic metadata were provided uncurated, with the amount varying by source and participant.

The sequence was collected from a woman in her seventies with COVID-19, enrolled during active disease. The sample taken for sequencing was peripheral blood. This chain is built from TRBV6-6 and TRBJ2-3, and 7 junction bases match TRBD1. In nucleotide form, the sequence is TGTGCCAGCAGCCAATCTGACAGGGCCTTGGATCCGCAGTATTTT. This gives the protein CASSQSDRALDPQYF.